Listed below are T cell receptor beta chains from one sample, sequenced in a study of blood T cells in healthy people across ages. MiXCR, applied by TCRdb to the 5' RACE reads, yields one record per CDR3 protein. The sample contains approximately 2,000,000 distinct CDR3 sequences, around 42% of which appear only once. Sample: blood. Source of these receptors: a human donor in good health. The CDR3 runs from the conserved cysteine through the conserved F or W. Clone size is given for some rows only: seen once, a few or many times, or a class if the clone is expanded.

>TRBV20-1|.
CSATNRGETQYF
>TRBV6-2/TRBV6-3|.
CASSYSSLIGGDYGYTF
>TRBV20-1|few
CSASGSRQGSSYEQYF
>TRBV20-1|.
CSFHRGNTEAFF
>TRBV4-2|.
CASSQGLAGESSYEQYF
>TRBV28|.
CASSPPTGANTEAFF
>TRBV7-9|many
CASSQGRLTGDEQFF
>TRBV9|few
CASSVWEGRRFGYTF
>TRBV7-2|.
CASSQYVGGPDTQYF
>TRBV12-3/TRBV12-4|.
CASTIRLSVPDEQFF
>TRBV10-3|.
CAISENPSGGAGETQYF
>TRBV12-3/TRBV12-4|few
CASTPTGMGGYTF
>TRBV7-3|.
CASSLMAAGTDTQYF
>TRBV29-1|.
CSVGDTGTGHYEQYF
>TRBV18|.
CASSPSYLSGVYTF
>TRBV5-1|.
CASSFQGLATDTQYF
>TRBV10-3|few
CAISGSASDQPAPETQYF
>TRBV10-3|many
CAISESSGDSYEQYF
>TRBV4-1|.
CASSPPDRDNQPQHF
>TRBV2|.
CASSDIFPNNEQFF
>TRBV20-1|.
CRPEQDSYGYTF
>TRBV2|.
CASSRQGWAFF
>TRBV20-1|few
CSARSAGTVYGYTF
>TRBV2|few
CASSPDLTLGTSGLDTDTQYF
>TRBV29-1|.
CSVEDHNVKTVGGEQFF
>TRBV28|few
CASSFHRSSYNEQFF
>TRBV7-8|.
CATTRLAGAFNEQFF
>TRBV27|few
CASSLSAGLVNEQFF
>TRBV7-2|.
CASSFQGLRETQYF
>TRBV29-1|.
CSVASKVPPGYGYTF
>TRBV7-2|.
CASSPFGGGASYEQYF
>TRBV6-1|few
CASSLGGPYQYQETQYF
>TRBV12-3/TRBV12-4|once
CASSSNQRVNTEAFF
>TRBV7-8|.
CASSVTRGTTGELFF
>TRBV7-3|few
CASSLLTQWGRSYNEQFF
>TRBV18|.
CASPPQSSNQPQHF
>TRBV10-3|few
CAISGMALRTRDEQFF
>TRBV6-5|.
CASTLERMGNNQPQHF
>TRBV27|few
CASSQMGQGPYEQYF
>TRBV7-9|.
CASSPPAGASYEQYF
>TRBV2|.
CASKVGTASNQPQHF
>TRBV7-2|.
CASNFLGLAGYNEQFF
>TRBV6-2/TRBV6-3|few
CASSRTGWGSYEQYF